This TCR beta chain was captured by sequencing in a study of blood T cell repertoires in COVID-19. About the study: In each case, the material was cDNA or gDNA derived from T cells, B-cell-depleted T cells, or PBMCs.

The CDR3 has 16 residues. Trimming cost V 3 bases and J 0 bases, with 14 bases left between them. Per germline, CDR1 MDHEN and CDR2 SYDVKM. As processed by the authors: The assay estimated nucleated cells by amplifying reference gene primers. Here immunoSEQ multiplex PCR was the method, and the copy in TCRdb shows in-frame clones only, minus some. Clone size and the V and J calls come from that table; the DNA yielded D and trimming. The sample has around 210,000 clones, 70% to 90% seen once. This chain uses TRBV28 with TRBJ1-2, with TRBD1 as a possible D gene (5 bases). The specimen sequenced was peripheral blood. The source of this sequence is a man aged 18 to 35 with active or convalescent COVID-19. CDR3 region: CASSFRVLESNYGYTF. CDR3 nucleotides: TGTGCCAGCAGTTTCAGGGTGTTGGAGTCTAACTATGGCTACACCTTC.